Listed below are T cell receptor gamma chains from one sample, sequenced in a study of gammadelta T cells in human blood. TCRdb redid the clone calls on the RT-PCR reads with CATT. The table has 400 or so gamma-chain clones, about 8.7% seen once. What was sequenced was non-Vgamma9Vdelta2 gamma-delta T cells from cord blood. The source of these receptors is a newborn. The CDR3 runs from the conserved cysteine through the conserved F or W. Expanded clones get a size class; other rows say once, few or many, or leave the size out.

size: few; J: TRGJ1/TRGJ2; V: TRGV2; DNA: TGTGCCACCTGGGACGGCCGGGGTTATAAGAAACTCTTT; CDR3: CATWDGRGYKKLF
size: large; J: TRGJ1/TRGJ2; V: TRGV2; DNA: TGTGCCACCTGGGACGCTTATTATAAGAAACTCTTT; CDR3: CATWDAYYKKLF
size: few; J: TRGJ1/TRGJ2; V: TRGV8; DNA: TGTGCCACCTGGGACCACCCCTATTATAAGAAACTCTTT; CDR3: CATWDHPYYKKLF
size: NA; J: TRGJ1/TRGJ2; V: TRGV2; DNA: TGTGCCACCTGGGACGGGCATGATTATAAGAAACTCTTT; CDR3: CATWDGHDYKKLF
size: large; J: TRGJ1/TRGJ2; V: TRGV5; DNA: TGTGCCACCTGGGACAGGCTCCCGTATTATAAGAAACTCTTT; CDR3: CATWDRLPYYKKLF
size: few; J: TRGJ1/TRGJ2; V: TRGV8; DNA: TGTGCCACCTGGGATAGGTCGGGGTATTATAAGAAACTCTTT; CDR3: CATWDRSGYYKKLF
size: large; J: TRGJ1/TRGJ2; V: TRGV8; DNA: TGTGCCACCTGGGATCTCCGACATTATTATAAGAAACTCTTT; CDR3: CATWDLRHYYKKLF
size: large; J: TRGJ1/TRGJ2; V: TRGV2; DNA: TGTGCCACCTGGGACGGGCCTGGATATAAGAAACTCTTT; CDR3: CATWDGPGYKKLF
size: NA; J: TRGJ1/TRGJ2; V: TRGV2; DNA: TGTGCCACCTGGGACTTACTGAGGTCGTCTCCGAATTATTATAAGAAACTCTTT; CDR3: CATWDLLRSSPNYYKKLF
size: NA; J: TRGJP2; V: TRGV2; DNA: TGTGCCACCTGGGACGGGCGAGGTGATTGGATCAAGACGTTT; CDR3: CATWDGRGDWIKTF
size: large; J: TRGJ1/TRGJ2; V: TRGV2; DNA: TGTGCCACCTGGGACGGGCCTTATTATAAGAAACTCTTT; CDR3: CATWDGPYYKKLF